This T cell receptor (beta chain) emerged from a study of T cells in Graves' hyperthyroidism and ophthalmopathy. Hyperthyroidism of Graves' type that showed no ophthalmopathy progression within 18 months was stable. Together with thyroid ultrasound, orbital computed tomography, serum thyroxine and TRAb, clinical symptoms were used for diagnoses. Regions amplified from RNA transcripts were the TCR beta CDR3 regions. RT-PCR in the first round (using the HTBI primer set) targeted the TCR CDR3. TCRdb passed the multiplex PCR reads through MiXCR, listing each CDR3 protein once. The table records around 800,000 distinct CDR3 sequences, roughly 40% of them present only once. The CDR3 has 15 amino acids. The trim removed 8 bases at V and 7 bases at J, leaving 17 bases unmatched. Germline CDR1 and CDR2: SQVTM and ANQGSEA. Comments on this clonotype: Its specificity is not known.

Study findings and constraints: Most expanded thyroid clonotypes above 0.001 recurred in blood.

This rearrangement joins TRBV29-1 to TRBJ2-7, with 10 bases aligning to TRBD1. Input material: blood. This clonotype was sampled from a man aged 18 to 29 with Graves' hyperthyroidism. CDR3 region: CSPLLQTGTGEEQYF. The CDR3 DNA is TGCAGCCCACTTCTCCAAACCGGGACAGGGGAAGAGCAGTACTTC.